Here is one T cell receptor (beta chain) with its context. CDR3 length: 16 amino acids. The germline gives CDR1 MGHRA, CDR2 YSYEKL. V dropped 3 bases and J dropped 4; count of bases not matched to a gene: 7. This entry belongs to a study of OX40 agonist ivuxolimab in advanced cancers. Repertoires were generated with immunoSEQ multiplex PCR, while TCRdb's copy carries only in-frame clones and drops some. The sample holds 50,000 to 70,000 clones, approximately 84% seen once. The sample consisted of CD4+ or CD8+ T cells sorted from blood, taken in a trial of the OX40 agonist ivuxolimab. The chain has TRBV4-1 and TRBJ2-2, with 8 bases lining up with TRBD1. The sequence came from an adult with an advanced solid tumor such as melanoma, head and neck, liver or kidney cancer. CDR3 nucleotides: TGCGCCAGCAGCCATCCAGGGGGCCGAGGCACCGGGGAGCTGTTTTTT. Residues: CASSHPGGRGTGELFF.